A selection of T cell receptor beta chains follows, all from one sample in a study of shared clonotypes between healthy human individuals. Generated by immunoSEQ multiplex PCR, the TCRdb table keeps only in-frame clones and is missing some. The repertoire consists of around 2.5 million clones, with 80% to 95% occurring once and the leading ten covering 0.36%. Sequencing used naive CD4+ T cells from PBMCs. Source of these receptors: a man aged 18 to 35 in good health. Some clones in this sample may be carry-over from other donors' samples. The conserved cysteine and the conserved F or W are not part of the CDR3 here. Some rows have no size entry. The others give once, few or many, or a class for an expanded clone.

clone size: -
J gene: TRBJ1-2
V gene: TRBV14
CDR3 protein: ASSQVSNYGYT

clone size: -
J gene: TRBJ2-2
V gene: TRBV7-8
CDR3 protein: ASRAGQINTGELF

clone size: -
J gene: TRBJ2-5
V gene: TRBV6-5
CDR3 protein: ASSWTSPGGQETQY

clone size: -
J gene: TRBJ2-1
V gene: TRBV5-1
CDR3 protein: ASSLMGGGRVVGNNEQF

clone size: -
J gene: TRBJ1-5
V gene: TRBV5-5
CDR3 protein: ASSRGTGSLNQPQH

clone size: -
J gene: TRBJ1-1
V gene: TRBV5-1
CDR3 protein: ASSSTGPANTEAF

clone size: -
J gene: TRBJ1-4
V gene: TRBV7-2
CDR3 protein: ASSLGGNPAEKLF

clone size: -
J gene: TRBJ2-3
V gene: TRBV5-4
CDR3 protein: ASSPGQGRTDTQY

clone size: -
J gene: TRBJ2-1
V gene: TRBV4-1
CDR3 protein: ASSQAGTISGQF

clone size: -
J gene: TRBJ2-1
V gene: TRBV7-2
CDR3 protein: ASSLVAGGPVEQF

clone size: once
J gene: TRBJ2-1
V gene: TRBV27
CDR3 protein: AIHYPGQGFFGSEQF

clone size: once
J gene: TRBJ2-7
V gene: TRBV2
CDR3 protein: ASRLAGESHEQY

clone size: -
J gene: TRBJ2-3
V gene: TRBV7-8
CDR3 protein: ASSPLAGGPDTQY

clone size: -
J gene: TRBJ2-1
V gene: TRBV7-3
CDR3 protein: ASSNRVDNEQF

clone size: -
J gene: TRBJ1-3
V gene: TRBV6-6
CDR3 protein: ASTMDRGTGNTIY

clone size: -
J gene: TRBJ2-7
V gene: TRBV6-6
CDR3 protein: ASSYSGEQY

clone size: -
J gene: TRBJ2-5
V gene: TRBV5-1
CDR3 protein: ASSAGQGQETQY

clone size: -
J gene: TRBJ1-3
V gene: TRBV28
CDR3 protein: ASSLGGALNTIY

clone size: -
J gene: TRBJ2-7
V gene: TRBV5-1
CDR3 protein: ASSLADTYYEQY

clone size: -
J gene: TRBJ1-1
V gene: TRBV10-3
CDR3 protein: AISPEGDTEAF

clone size: -
J gene: TRBJ1-2
V gene: TRBV2
CDR3 protein: AISRGNRGYT

clone size: -
J gene: TRBJ1-2
V gene: TRBV13
CDR3 protein: ASSPGTGYGYT

clone size: -
J gene: TRBJ2-7
V gene: TRBV5-1
CDR3 protein: ASSLGHALAGDGYEQY

clone size: -
J gene: TRBJ2-7
V gene: TRBV9
CDR3 protein: ASSASGLAGGEQY

clone size: -
J gene: TRBJ2-5
V gene: TRBV30
CDR3 protein: AWGPQETQY

clone size: -
J gene: TRBJ2-2
V gene: TRBV6-6
CDR3 protein: ASSYSGAGTGELF